A single sample is the source of the 5 T cell receptor beta chains below, sequenced in a study of T cell changes during pregnancy in multiple sclerosis (dated by TCRdb to between 2019 and 2020). Libraries were built with the immunoSEQ multiplex PCR assay. Held by TCRdb, this immuneACCESS table contains in-frame sequences only and omits some clones. Under half of the omission traces to an unresolved V gene where checked; the cause of the rest is unknown. A total of under 40,000 clones appear in this sample, 90% of them only once. The ten largest clones take up about 10% of the sample. The sequencing here drew on CD8+ T cells from peripheral blood mononuclear cells, taken before pregnancy. The source of these receptors is a female donor with multiple sclerosis, enrolled in a pregnancy study.

The CDR3 spells CASSKGGPNTEAFF. CDR3 nucleotide sequence: TGTGCCAGCAGCAAAGGGGGCCCGAACACTGAAGCTTTCTTT. The rearrangement uses TRBV6-5 and TRBJ1-1; 7 bases match TRBD1. The CDR3 is 14 residues long. V was pared by 6 bases and J by 1 base, with 5 bases of the junction left unmatched. Germline V gives CDR1 MNHEY, CDR2 SVGAGI.

The chain employs TRBV11-2 and TRBJ1-3; D gene unclear. The CDR3 totals 19 residues. V was trimmed by 0 bases and J by 3 bases, leaving 21 bases between them. Germline values: CDR1 SGHAT, CDR2 FQNNGV. CDR3 nucleotide sequence: TGTGCCAGCAGCTTAGATCCCTATGGGAGGGATGGAAGTGGAAACACCATATATTTT. Protein product: CASSLDPYGRDGSGNTIYF.

The V call is TRBV9, the J call TRBJ2-6; 9 bases are shared with TRBD1. In germline, CDR1 is SGDLS, CDR2 YYNGEE. Trimming at V came to 0 bases and at J to 0 bases, leaving 4 bases not matched to a gene. This CDR3 is 18 amino acids long. The CDR3 region has the DNA TGTGCCAGCAGCGTAGTGGAGACAGGGGGCTCTGGGGCCAACGTCCTGACTTTC. It is translated as CASSVVETGGSGANVLTF.

The genes are TRBV12-5 and TRBJ2-1, with TRBD2 matching 11 bases. The germline V gene encodes CDR1 LGHNT and CDR2 FRNRAP. This CDR3 comprises 16 residues. Trimming at V came to 6 bases and at J to 0 bases, leaving 4 bases not matched to a gene. The CDR3 spells CASGPGLAGSYNEQFF. CDR3 nucleotide sequence: TGTGCTAGTGGCCCTGGACTAGCGGGCTCCTACAATGAGCAGTTCTTC.

DNA of the CDR3: TGTGCCAGCTCCCCGTCGGGACAGGGCACCTACGAGCAGTACTTC. Translated: CASSPSGQGTYEQYF. The V gene is TRBV7-7, the J gene TRBJ2-7; TRBD1 aligns across 9 bases. The CDR3 is made up of 15 amino acids. The V and J ends lost 8 bases and 2 bases, in that order; junction bases with no gene match: 10. Germline V gene sequence: CDR1 SSHAT, CDR2 FNYEAQ (reference sequence). The full variable domain, completed using reference TRBV7-7 and TRBJ2-7, is GAGVSQSPRYKVTKRGQDVTLRCDPISSHATLYWYQQALGQGPEFLTYFNYEAQPDKSGLPSDRFSAERPEGSISTLTIQRTEQRDSAMYRCASSPSGQGTYEQYFGPGTRLTVT.